The clone carrying this T cell receptor (beta chain) occurred once. Antigen specificity is unknown. Data came from immunoSEQ multiplex PCR; TCRdb stores just in-frame clones and leaves some out. The table lists tens of thousands of clones, roughly 94% of them singletons, with about 1.4% in the top ten. The data stem from a study of cytomegalovirus exposure and HLA in healthy donors. Points from the study as a whole: Per published reports, the classifier diagnosed cytomegalovirus status with high specificity and sensitivity. The dataset shows that most TCR sequences were rare, while some public TCRs occurred in many donors.

While the first cohort had fewer than 850 subjects, the donors belonged to the separate validation cohort of more than 95 subjects. The CDR3 totals 15 residues. V dropped 8 bases and J dropped 0 bases, with 16 bases sitting between them. CDR1 is MNHEY and CDR2 is SVGAGI in the germline V gene. The V gene is TRBV6-5, the J gene TRBJ1-1; D is perhaps TRBD1 (6 bases). The sample comprised PBMCs. This TCR was sampled from a man younger than 35 in good health and CMV-seropositive. DNA for the CDR3: TGTGCCAGCTATAGATGGACAGAAATGAACACTGAAGCTTTCTTT. The encoded protein is CASYRWTEMNTEAFF.